These 14 T cell receptor beta chains were all obtained from the same sample, sequenced in a study of beta chain features in type 1 diabetes. The study's findings and limits: Among all four CD4+ subsets, Type 1 diabetes patients had TCRB CDR3s that were moderately but significantly shorter.

Their antigens are not known. Every bit of the isolated RNA underwent reverse transcription, so sequencing read expressed TCRB transcripts. Method: immunoSEQ multiplex PCR; TCRdb's copy keeps in-frame clones and lacks some. The data contain some 350,000 clones, about 10% of them singletons. The sequenced sample was central memory CD4+ T cells from blood. The source of these receptors is a man aged 25-45 years with type 1 diabetes.

This clone was counted only a few times. The chain links TRBV5-1 to TRBJ2-7; D call uncertain. This CDR3 is 13 amino acids long. Germline V gene sequence: CDR1 SGHRS, CDR2 YFSETQ. The V and J ends lost 4 bases and 0 bases respectively, with 8 bases between them. CDR3 amino acids: CASSRVGSYEQYF. The DNA of the CDR3 is TGCGCCAGCAGCCGGGTGGGCTCCTACGAGCAGTACTTC.

The chain couples TRBV11-1 to TRBJ2-7, with D hard to call. Trimming shortened V by 1 base and J by 5 bases, and 12 bases separated the two germline ends. Germline V gives CDR1 SGHAT, CDR2 FQDESV (reference sequence). CDR3 length equals 14 residues. The CDR3 here is CASSLEGLDNEQYF. The CDR3, as DNA: TGTGCCAGCAGCTTAGAGGGATTAGACAACGAGCAGTACTTC.

The chain links TRBV6-1 to TRBJ1-2; perhaps TRBD1 as D (5 bases). Trimming shortened V by 8 bases and J by 1 base, and 17 bases separated the two germline ends. Per germline, CDR1 MNHNS and CDR2 SASEGT. The CDR3 contains 15 residues. The CDR3 sequence is CASLARGRHNYGYTF. CDR3 nucleotides: TGTGCCAGCCTCGCCCGGGGCAGGCATAACTATGGCTACACCTTC.

This clone was found a few times. The genes are TRBV7-3 and TRBJ2-1, with D unclear. V lost 7 bases and J 10 bases, leaving 17 bases between the germline ends. The CDR3 has 13 amino acids. Germline V gene lookup returns CDR1 SGHTA and CDR2 FQGTGA. The CDR3 spells CASTKLSQVEQFF. CDR3 nucleotide sequence: TGTGCCAGCACCAAGCTTTCCCAAGTGGAGCAGTTCTTC.

The chain carries TRBV5-1 and TRBJ1-4, with D possibly being TRBD1 (5 bases). CDR1 and CDR2 (germline): SGHRS, YFSETQ. V was cut by 4 bases and J by 8 bases, with 15 bases left in between. The CDR3 is 14 amino acids. This CDR3 is CASSQTGGREKLFF. The CDR3 DNA follows: TGCGCCAGCAGCCAGACCGGGGGGAGAGAAAAACTGTTTTTT.

The V gene is TRBV7-2, the J gene TRBJ2-3, with unresolved D. V was cut by 2 bases and J by 1 base, with 7 bases left in between. The V gene's germline CDR1 is SGHTA and CDR2 FQGNSA. The CDR3 sequence is 14 residues long. CDR3 nucleotide sequence: TGTGCCAGCAGCTTAAGTGGTGGCACAGATACGCAGTATTTT. Translated, it gives CASSLSGGTDTQYF.

This clone appeared a few times. The chain is built from TRBV5-1 and TRBJ2-7, with a tentative D call TRBD1 (6 bases). CDR3 length: 13 residues. CDR1 and CDR2 (germline): SGHRS, YFSETQ. V lost 2 bases to trimming and J lost 4 bases, with 10 bases between them. The CDR3 nucleotides read TGCGCCAGCAGCTTTAACAGGGAGTACGAGCAGTACTTC. The encoded protein is CASSFNREYEQYF. The full variable domain, with the rest looked up from reference TRBV5-1 and TRBJ2-7, is KAGVTQTPRYLIKTRGQQVTLSCSPISGHRSVSWYQQTPGQGLQFLFEYFSETQRNKGNFPGRFSGRQFSNSRSEMNVSTLELGDSALYLCASSFNREYEQYFGPGTRLTVT.

The V call is TRBV5-1, the J call TRBJ2-5; 7 bases are shared with TRBD1. The CDR3 consists of 15 residues. V shed 0 bases, J shed 1 base, and the junction held 3 bases outside the gene matches. Germline CDR1 is SGHRS and CDR2 is YFSETQ. The CDR3 bases are TGCGCCAGCAGCTTGGGCAGGACAGGCCAAGAGACCCAGTACTTC. Protein: CASSLGRTGQETQYF.

The chain has TRBV28 and TRBJ1-5; a possible D gene is TRBD1 (6 bases). The germline gives CDR1 MDHEN, CDR2 SYDVKM. Trimming took 6 bases from V and 1 from J, leaving 10 bases between them. The CDR3 has 14 amino acids. CDR3 residues: CASRAQGSNQPQHF. The CDR3 nucleotides are TGTGCCAGCAGGGCCCAGGGGAGCAATCAGCCCCAGCATTTT.

The V gene is TRBV28, the J gene TRBJ1-4; D is ambiguous. Trimming left V 1 base short and J 8 bases short, with 11 bases between. The germline CDR1 and CDR2 sequences are MDHEN and SYDVKM. The CDR3 loop spans 14 amino acids. This CDR3 reads CASSLSPAREKLFF. In DNA, the CDR3 is TGTGCCAGCAGTTTATCCCCAGCGAGAGAAAAACTGTTTTTT.

This clone has a handful of counts. The chain recombines TRBV7-8 with TRBJ2-3; D remains unclear. Germline CDR1 SGHVS, CDR2 FQNEAQ. The CDR3 has 15 residues. V lost 2 bases to trimming and J lost 0 bases, with 9 bases between them. The DNA of the CDR3 is TGTGCCAGCAGCTTACGCCCTACTAGCACAGATACGCAGTATTTT. Its protein product is CASSLRPTSTDTQYF.

The rearrangement uses TRBV29-1 and TRBJ1-1; D ambiguous. Germline CDR1 reads SQVTM; CDR2 reads ANQGSEA. This CDR3 has 11 residues. Deletions cut 4 bases from V and 1 base from J, with 4 bases between. CDR3 DNA sequence: TGCAGCGTTGTCCAGAACACTGAAGCTTTCTTT. It codes for CSVVQNTEAFF. Full variable domain (outside the CDR3, taken from reference TRBV29-1 and TRBJ1-1): SAVISQKPSRDICQRGTSLTIQCQVDSQVTMMFWYRQQPGQSLTLIATANQGSEATYESGFVIDKFPISRPNLTFSTLTVSNMSPEDSSIYLCSVVQNTEAFFGQGTRLTVV.

J is TRBJ2-1 and V is TRBV5-1; either TRBD1 or TRBD2 may supply D (5 bases each). Germline CDR1 SGHRS, CDR2 YFSETQ. The CDR3 contains 13 residues. Trimming took 7 bases from V and 1 from J, leaving 9 bases between them. The CDR3 nucleotides are TGCGCCAGCGGGACGGTATCCTACAATGAGCAGTTCTTC. Its translation: CASGTVSYNEQFF.

This clone was counted a few times. The J gene is TRBJ1-5, the V gene TRBV7-2; TRBD1 agrees at 7 bases. From germline, CDR1 is SGHTA and CDR2 FQGNSA. The J segment lost 1 base and the V segment lost 1 base, leaving 1 base of the junction unmatched. The length of the CDR3 is 15 residues. The CDR3 nucleotides read TGTGCCAGCAGCTTAGTACAGGGGAGCAATCAGCCCCAGCATTTT. Its protein product is CASSLVQGSNQPQHF.